The text below deals with one TCR beta chain. Participants comprised healthy donors of bone marrow. This CDR3 contains 18 residues. V lost 4 bases and J lost 10; bases outside the gene matches: 24. Germline V gene data show CDR1 as MGHDK and CDR2 as SYGVNS. With 60 Vbeta and 13 Jbeta primers, the PCR was carried out. Sequencing used immunoSEQ multiplex PCR; TCRdb keeps in-frame clones, though not all of them. Of some 120,000 clones listed, about 80% are singletons. This sample is part of a study of cytomegalovirus exposure and HLA in healthy donors. The sequenced sample consisted of PBMCs. The rearrangement joins TRBV25-1 to TRBJ1-1, with 7 bases matching TRBD1. The source of this sequence is a young man in good health and CMV-seronegative. CDR3 nucleotide sequence: TGTGCCAGCAGTGCGGGCCCGGGACAGTCCTCATCGCTCGAGGGAGCTTTCTTT. Translation gives CASSAGPGQSSSLEGAFF.